The 14 T cell receptor beta chains reported below all come from one sample, sequenced in a study of blood T cell repertoires in COVID-19. Only in-frame clones appear in the TCRdb table, and some are missing; sequencing was by immunoSEQ multiplex PCR. The profile shows 80,000 or so clones, 80% to 90% of them singletons. The sample consisted of peripheral blood. The receptor set was obtained from a man aged 55 to 70 with COVID-19, enrolled during active disease.

The rearrangement joins TRBV2 to TRBJ2-7, with D uncertain. V lost 10 bases and J lost 0, with 13 bases in between. The CDR3 consists of 13 residues. Germline V gene sequence: CDR1 SNHLY, CDR2 FYNNEI. In DNA form, the CDR3 reads TGTGCCACTTCCTTCCAGATCTCCTACGAGCAGTACTTC. Amino acids: CATSFQISYEQYF.

The rearrangement joins TRBV19 to TRBJ1-6; TRBD1 agrees at 7 bases. Germline trimming cut 3 bases from V and 5 bases from J; bases unmatched to any gene: 7. CDR1 LNHDA and CDR2 SQIVND come from the germline V gene (reference sequence). The CDR3 consists of 16 residues. The CDR3 coding sequence is TGTGCCAGTAGTATCTTTTCGGGACAGAATAATTCACCCCTCCACTTT. Translated: CASSIFSGQNNSPLHF.

This sequence joins TRBV4-1 and TRBJ1-6; TRBD1 might be the D (6 bases). The V gene lost 3 bases and the J gene lost 10 bases, with 13 bases spanning the gap. Germline V CDR1 and CDR2: MGHRA, YSYEKL. CDR3 length: 14 residues. For the CDR3, the DNA is TGCGCCAGCAGCCATTACAGGGACGGATCACCCCTCCACTTT. As protein: CASSHYRDGSPLHF.

The gene calls are TRBV12-3 or TRBV12-4 and TRBJ1-6; D is uncertain. This CDR3 comprises 12 residues. V gave up 2 bases and J gave up 6 bases, with 2 bases separating them. The CDR3 coding sequence is TGTGCCAGCAGTTTACTTAATTCACCCCTCCACTTT. This translates into CASSLLNSPLHF.

The chain uses TRBV4-1 and TRBJ1-1; no firm D call. The V and J ends lost 0 bases and 2 bases respectively, with 13 bases between them. The CDR3 is 16 amino acids. Germline CDR1 is MGHRA and CDR2 is YSYEKL. CDR3 DNA: TGCGCCAGCAGCCAAGATGTGCCAGGTTACAACACTGAAGCTTTCTTT. Protein sequence: CASSQDVPGYNTEAFF.

In DNA, the CDR3 is TGTGCCAGCAGTTTCCTCCGTAATCAGCCCCAGCATTTT. This encodes CASSFLRNQPQHF. The chain carries TRBV12-3 or TRBV12-4 and TRBJ1-5; no definite D call. The CDR3 loop spans 13 amino acids. V was pared by 3 bases and J by 4 bases, with 7 bases between.

Concerning this clone itself: This sample also contains other DNA sequences that code for the same CDR3. This sequence joins TRBV12-3 or TRBV12-4 and TRBJ2-7; TRBD1 matches at 12 bases. V was pared by 8 bases and J by 6 bases, with 5 bases of the junction left unmatched. The CDR3 spans 13 residues. The CDR3 sequence is CASSWDRGLEQYF. The CDR3, as DNA: TGTGCCAGCTCCTGGGACAGGGGGCTCGAGCAGTACTTC.

The V and J genes are TRBV5-6 and TRBJ2-7; 7 positions match TRBD2. V trimming: 2 bases; J trimming: 1 base; junction bases outside the gene matches: 6. CDR3 length: 15 amino acids. The germline gives CDR1 SGHDT, CDR2 YYEEEE. The DNA for the CDR3 is TGTGCCAGCAGCTTTCTAACTAGCGATTCCTACGAGCAGTACTTC. It is translated as CASSFLTSDSYEQYF. The complete variable domain, with remaining parts taken from reference TRBV5-6 and TRBJ2-7, reads DAGVTQSPTHLIKTRGQQVTLRCSPKSGHDTVSWYQQALGQGPQFIFQYYEEEERQRGNFPDRFSGHQFPNYSSELNVNALLLGDSALYLCASSFLTSDSYEQYFGPGTRLTVT.

The rearrangement links TRBV5-1 to TRBJ1-6, with D hard to call. The CDR3 has 12 residues. Germline loops: CDR1 SGHRS, CDR2 YFSETQ. The V end lost 0 bases, the J end lost 14 bases, and 9 bases lay between the germline ends. This chain's CDR3 is CASSLEGRALHF. The DNA of the CDR3 is TGCGCCAGCAGCTTGGAAGGGCGGGCCCTCCACTTT.

The CDR3: CATSRDPWHRGIEQFF. The CDR3 coding sequence is TGTGCCACCAGCAGAGATCCTTGGCACAGGGGAATTGAGCAGTTCTTC. The gene calls are TRBV15 and TRBJ2-1; 7 bases agree with TRBD1. This CDR3 spans 16 amino acids. V lost 0 bases and J lost 9; bases outside the gene matches: 11. Per the germline V gene, CDR1 is LNHNV and CDR2 is YYDKDF (reference sequence).

The rearrangement joins TRBV19 to TRBJ1-2, with unresolved D. This CDR3 comprises 14 residues. Germline V gene lookup returns CDR1 LNHDA and CDR2 SQIVND (reference sequence). V lost 8 bases and J lost 2, with 15 bases in between. CDR3 in DNA: TGTGCCAGTTCTTTAGTTCGTGAGAACTATGGCTACACCTTC. Protein sequence: CASSLVRENYGYTF. The full variable domain, its missing parts supplied by reference TRBV19 and TRBJ1-2, is DGGITQSPKYLFRKEGQNVTLSCEQNLNHDAMYWYRQDPGQGLRLIYYSQIVNDFQKGDIAEGYSVSREKKESFPLTVTSAQKNPTAFYLCASSLVRENYGYTFGSGTRLTVV.

The chain employs TRBV6-5 and TRBJ2-7; no reliable D call. V shed 6 bases and J shed 3 bases, with 9 bases lying between them. Germline V gene lookup returns CDR1 MNHEY and CDR2 SVGAGI. CDR3 length: 12 amino acids. CDR3 region: CASSPGFYEQYF. The CDR3, as DNA: TGTGCCAGCAGCCCAGGATTCTACGAGCAGTACTTC.

The rearrangement links TRBV5-1 to TRBJ2-5, with D tentatively TRBD1 (6 bases). CDR1 is SGHRS, CDR2 YFSETQ, per germline. Trimming stripped 4 bases from V and 5 bases from J, with 15 bases between. The CDR3 contains 14 residues. The CDR3 region has the DNA TGCGCCAGCAGCATTGGGACACCCCAGGAGACCCAGTACTTC. This sequence encodes CASSIGTPQETQYF.

The CDR3 loop is CASSERPGQGTKLFF. The CDR3 region has the DNA TGTGCCAGCAGTGAACGGCCGGGACAGGGGACGAAACTGTTTTTT. V and J are TRBV6-1 and TRBJ1-4; 10 bases map to TRBD1. The CDR3 contains 15 residues. J lost 11 bases, V lost 2 bases, and 8 bases had no gene match. CDR1 MNHNS and CDR2 SASEGT come from the germline V gene.